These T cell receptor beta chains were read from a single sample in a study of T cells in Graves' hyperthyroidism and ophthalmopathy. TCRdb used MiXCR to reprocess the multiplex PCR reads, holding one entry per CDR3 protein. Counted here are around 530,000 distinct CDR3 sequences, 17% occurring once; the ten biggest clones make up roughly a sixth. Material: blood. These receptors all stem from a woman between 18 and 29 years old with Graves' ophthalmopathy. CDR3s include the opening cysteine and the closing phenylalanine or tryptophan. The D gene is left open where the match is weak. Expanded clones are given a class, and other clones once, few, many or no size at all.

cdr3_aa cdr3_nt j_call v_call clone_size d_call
CASSIPGLSNQPQHF TGTGCCAGTAGTATACCGGGCCTCAGCAATCAGCCCCAGCATTTT TRBJ1-5 TRBV19 NA NA
CASSVNSATNEKLFF TGTGCCAGCAGCGTAAACAGCGCAACTAATGAAAAACTGTTTTTT TRBJ1-4 TRBV9 few NA
CASSYAESYNSPLHF TGTGCCAGCAGTTACGCGGAGTCCTATAATTCACCCCTCCACTTT TRBJ1-6 TRBV6-5 few NA
CATSGNRGEKLFF TGCGCCACCAGCGGGAATAGGGGTGAAAAACTGTTTTTT TRBJ1-4 TRBV15 NA NA
CASSYSISFYEQYF TGTGCCAGCAGTTACTCGATATCGTTCTACGAGCAGTACTTC TRBJ2-7 TRBV6-2/TRBV6-3 once NA
CASSQEGTSGSEQYF TGCGCCAGCAGCCAAGAGGGGACTAGCGGTAGTGAGCAGTACTTC TRBJ2-7 TRBV4-1 few TRBD2
CASSSSLDSPLHF TGTGCCAGCAGCTCTTCCCTGGATTCACCCCTCCACTTT TRBJ1-6 TRBV7-9 NA NA
CADKTGTPDGEQYF TGTGCAGACAAGACCGGGACGCCGGATGGGGAGCAGTACTTC TRBJ2-7 TRBV7-7 NA NA
CASSYLQVQGNQPQHF TGTGCCAGCAGTTACCTACAGGTCCAGGGCAATCAGCCCCAGCATTTT TRBJ1-5 TRBV6-5 NA NA
CASSEMEGADTGELFF TGTGCCAGCAGCGAGATGGAGGGGGCAGACACCGGGGAGCTGTTTTTT TRBJ2-2 TRBV4-2 few NA
CASSSSDPGPLKGELFF TGTGCCAGCAGTTCCAGCGACCCGGGACCCCTGAAGGGGGAGCTGTTTTTT TRBJ2-2 TRBV12-3/TRBV12-4 NA NA
CASRRGENTEAFF TGTGCCAGCAGGAGAGGGGAGAACACTGAAGCTTTCTTT TRBJ1-1 TRBV2 few NA
CAWKDSRRTYEQYF TGTGCCTGGAAAGACTCGAGAAGGACCTACGAGCAGTACTTC TRBJ2-7 TRBV30 NA NA
CSALRGKVTAIKHSTEAFF TGCAGTGCCCTCAGGGGAAAAGTCACAGCTATTAAGCACAGCACTGAAGCTTTCTTT TRBJ1-1 TRBV20-1 few NA
CASSSLAGGAYNEQFF TGTGCCAGCAGTTCTCTAGCGGGAGGAGCCTACAATGAGCAGTTCTTC TRBJ2-1 TRBV6-5 few TRBD2
CASSESGNNSPLHF TGTGCCAGCAGTGAATCGGGTAATAATTCACCCCTCCACTTT TRBJ1-6 TRBV6-1 few NA
CASSLDRVGTNEKLFF TGCGCCAGCAGCTTGGACCGGGTAGGGACTAATGAAAAACTGTTTTTT TRBJ1-4 TRBV5-1 few NA
CASGEGAINEQFF TGTGCGAGTGGGGAGGGGGCGATCAATGAGCAGTTCTTC TRBJ2-1 TRBV7-9 many NA
CASSHGLRSYEQYF TGCGCCAGCAGCCATGGACTCCGCTCCTACGAGCAGTACTTC TRBJ2-7 TRBV5-1 few NA
CASSFRDTYNEQFF TGTGCCAGTAGTTTTCGGGACACTTACAATGAGCAGTTCTTC TRBJ2-1 TRBV19 NA NA
CASSFTGTAGNYGYTF TGTGCCAGCAGTTTTACCGGGACCGCTGGGAACTATGGCTACACCTTC TRBJ1-2 TRBV27 many NA
CASSFGLAATDTQYF TGTGCCAGCAGCTTCGGACTAGCGGCCACAGATACGCAGTATTTT TRBJ2-3 TRBV11-1 many TRBD2
CASSELEVYGYTF TGTGCCAGCAGTGAACTTGAGGTCTATGGCTACACCTTC TRBJ1-2 TRBV6-1 NA NA
CSARDSMDQPQHF TGCAGTGCTAGAGATTCGATGGACCAGCCCCAGCATTTT TRBJ1-5 TRBV20-1 NA NA
CASSFGTVPSAYGYTF TGTGCCAGCAGCTTCGGGACAGTTCCTTCTGCCTATGGCTACACCTTC TRBJ1-2 TRBV7-9 many TRBD1
CASSLAGPNYGYTF TGCGCCAGCAGCTTGGCCGGGCCTAACTATGGCTACACCTTC TRBJ1-2 TRBV5-1 many NA
CASSHLLMNTEAFF TGTGCCAGCAGCCACTTACTAATGAACACTGAAGCTTTCTTT TRBJ1-1 TRBV11-2 many NA
CASSPVASGEVFSYEQYF TGTGCCAGCTCACCAGTGGCTAGCGGGGAGGTTTTTTCCTACGAGCAGTACTTC TRBJ2-7 TRBV18 many TRBD2
CSARDGFSAKNIQYF TGCAGTGCTAGAGATGGGTTTTCAGCCAAAAACATTCAGTACTTC TRBJ2-4 TRBV20-1 many NA
CASSQDRGDTQYF TGTGCCAGCAGCCAAGATCGGGGGGATACGCAGTATTTT TRBJ2-3 TRBV3-1 many NA
CASSVLGTDTQYF TGCGCCAGCAGTGTCTTGGGCACAGATACGCAGTATTTT TRBJ2-3 TRBV10-2 NA NA
CASSYGLANSLEQYF TGTGCCAGCAGTTACGGACTAGCAAACAGTTTGGAGCAGTACTTC TRBJ2-7 TRBV7-2 NA TRBD2
CASSLGGNSYEQYF TGTGCCAGCAGCTTGGGGGGTAACTCCTACGAGCAGTACTTC TRBJ2-7 TRBV11-2 many NA
CASSARDRIDQPQHF TGTGCCAGCAGTGCCCGGGACAGGATCGATCAGCCCCAGCATTTT TRBJ1-5 TRBV28 many TRBD1
CASSQDRVATEAFF TGTGCCAGCAGCCAAGACAGGGTTGCCACTGAAGCTTTCTTT TRBJ1-1 TRBV3-1 many NA
CASSPSRDLGRVTQYF TGTGCCAGCAGTCCATCCCGGGACCTAGGACGGGTGACCCAGTACTTC TRBJ2-5 TRBV28 many NA
CASSFPRDTYTDTQYF TGTGCCAGCAGCTTCCCCCGGGACACCTACACAGATACGCAGTATTTT TRBJ2-3 TRBV7-2 many NA